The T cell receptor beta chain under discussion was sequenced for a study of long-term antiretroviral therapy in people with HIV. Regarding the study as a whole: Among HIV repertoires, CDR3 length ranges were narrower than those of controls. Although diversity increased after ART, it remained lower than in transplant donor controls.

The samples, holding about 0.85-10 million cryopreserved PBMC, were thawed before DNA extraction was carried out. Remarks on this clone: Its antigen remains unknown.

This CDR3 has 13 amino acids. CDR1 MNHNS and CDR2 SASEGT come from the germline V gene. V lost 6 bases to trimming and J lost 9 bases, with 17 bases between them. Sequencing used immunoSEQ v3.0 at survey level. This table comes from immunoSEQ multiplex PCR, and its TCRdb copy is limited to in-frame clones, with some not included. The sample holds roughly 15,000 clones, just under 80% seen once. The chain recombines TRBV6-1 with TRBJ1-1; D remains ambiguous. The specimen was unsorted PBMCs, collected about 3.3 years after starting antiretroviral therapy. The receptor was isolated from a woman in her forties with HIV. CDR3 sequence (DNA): TGTGCCAGCAGGCAAGAGGATACACAAAAAGCTTTCTTT. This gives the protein CASRQEDTQKAFF.